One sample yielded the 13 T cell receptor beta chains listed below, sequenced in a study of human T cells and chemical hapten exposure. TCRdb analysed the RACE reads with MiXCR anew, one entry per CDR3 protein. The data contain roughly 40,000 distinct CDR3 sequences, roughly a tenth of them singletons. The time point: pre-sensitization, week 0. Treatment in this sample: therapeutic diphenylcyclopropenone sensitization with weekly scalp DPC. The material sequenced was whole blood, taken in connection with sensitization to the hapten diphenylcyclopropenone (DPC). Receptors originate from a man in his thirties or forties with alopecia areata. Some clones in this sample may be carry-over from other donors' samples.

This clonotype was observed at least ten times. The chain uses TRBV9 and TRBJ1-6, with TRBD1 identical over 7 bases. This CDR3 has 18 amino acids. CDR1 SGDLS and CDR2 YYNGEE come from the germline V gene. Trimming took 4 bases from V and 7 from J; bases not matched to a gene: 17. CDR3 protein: CASSPSLTSSGGNSPLHF. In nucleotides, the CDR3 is TGTGCCAGCAGCCCATCTTTGACATCATCAGGGGGGAATTCACCCCTCCACTTT.

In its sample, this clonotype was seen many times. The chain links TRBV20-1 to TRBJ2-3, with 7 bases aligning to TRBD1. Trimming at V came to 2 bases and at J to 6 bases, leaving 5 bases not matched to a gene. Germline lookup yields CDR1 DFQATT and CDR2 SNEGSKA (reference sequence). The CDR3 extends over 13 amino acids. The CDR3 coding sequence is TGCAGTGCTAGATTAGGGACAGTCGATACGCAGTATTTT. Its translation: CSARLGTVDTQYF.

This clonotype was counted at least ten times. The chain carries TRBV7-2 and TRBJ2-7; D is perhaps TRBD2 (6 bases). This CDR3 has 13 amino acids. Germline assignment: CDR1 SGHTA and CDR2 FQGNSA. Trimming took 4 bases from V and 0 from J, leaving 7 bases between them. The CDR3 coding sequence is TGTGCCAGCAGCTCGGACTACTCCTACGAGCAGTACTTC. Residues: CASSSDYSYEQYF.

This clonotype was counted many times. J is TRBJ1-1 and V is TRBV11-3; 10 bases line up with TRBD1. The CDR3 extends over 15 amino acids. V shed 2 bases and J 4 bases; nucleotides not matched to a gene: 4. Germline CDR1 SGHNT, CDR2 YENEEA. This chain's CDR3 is CASSLRTGGITEAFF. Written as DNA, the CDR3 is TGTGCCAGCAGCTTAAGGACAGGGGGTATCACTGAAGCTTTCTTT.

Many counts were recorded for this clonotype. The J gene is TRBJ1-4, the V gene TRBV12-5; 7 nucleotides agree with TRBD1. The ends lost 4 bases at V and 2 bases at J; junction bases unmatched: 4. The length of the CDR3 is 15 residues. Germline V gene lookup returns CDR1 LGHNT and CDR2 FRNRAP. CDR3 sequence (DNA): TGTGCTAGTGGTTCCCGACAGGGCACTAATGAAAAACTGTTTTTT. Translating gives CASGSRQGTNEKLFF.

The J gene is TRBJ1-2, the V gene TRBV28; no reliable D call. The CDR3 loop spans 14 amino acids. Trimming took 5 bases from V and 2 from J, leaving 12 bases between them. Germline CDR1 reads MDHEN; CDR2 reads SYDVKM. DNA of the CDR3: TGTGCCAGCAGTAGCCTTCGATTCAACTATGGCTACACCTTC. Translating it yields CASSSLRFNYGYTF.

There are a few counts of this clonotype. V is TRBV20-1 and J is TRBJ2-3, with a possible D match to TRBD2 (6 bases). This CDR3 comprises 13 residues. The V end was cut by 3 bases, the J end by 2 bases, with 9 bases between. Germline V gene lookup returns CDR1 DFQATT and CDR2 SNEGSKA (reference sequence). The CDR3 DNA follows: TGCAGTGCTAGTAGCGGCTACACAGATACGCAGTATTTT. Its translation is CSASSGYTDTQYF.

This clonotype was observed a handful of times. This CDR3 is CAISDKWRGGKTQYF. The CDR3 DNA is TGTGCCATCAGTGATAAGTGGAGAGGGGGAAAGACCCAGTACTTC. The chain carries TRBV10-3 and TRBJ2-5; maybe TRBD1 (6 bases). Germline V CDR1 and CDR2: ENHRY, SYGVKD. Trimming took off 3 bases at V and 6 bases at J, with 17 bases between the two ends. The CDR3 runs to 15 residues.

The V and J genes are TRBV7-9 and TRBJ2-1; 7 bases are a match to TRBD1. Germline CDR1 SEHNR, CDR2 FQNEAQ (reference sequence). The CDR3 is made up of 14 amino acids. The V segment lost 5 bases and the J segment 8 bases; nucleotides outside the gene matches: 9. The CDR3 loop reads CASSTRQGIDEQFF. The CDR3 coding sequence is TGTGCCAGCAGCACCCGACAGGGTATTGATGAGCAGTTCTTC.

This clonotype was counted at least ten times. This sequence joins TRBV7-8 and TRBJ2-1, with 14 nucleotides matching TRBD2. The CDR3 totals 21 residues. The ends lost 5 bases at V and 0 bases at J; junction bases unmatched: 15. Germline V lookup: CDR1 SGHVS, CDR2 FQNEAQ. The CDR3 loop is CASSSEKTRLAGGPSYNEQFF. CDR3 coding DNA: TGTGCCAGCAGCAGCGAAAAGACCCGACTAGCGGGAGGGCCCTCCTACAATGAGCAGTTCTTC.

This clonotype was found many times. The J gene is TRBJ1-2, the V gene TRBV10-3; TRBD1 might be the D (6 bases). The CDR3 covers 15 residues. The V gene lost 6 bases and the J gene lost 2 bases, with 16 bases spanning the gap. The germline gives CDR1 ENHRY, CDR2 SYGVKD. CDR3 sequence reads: CAISSFQGTNYGYTF. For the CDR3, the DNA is TGTGCCATCAGCTCGTTCCAGGGGACCAACTATGGCTACACCTTC.

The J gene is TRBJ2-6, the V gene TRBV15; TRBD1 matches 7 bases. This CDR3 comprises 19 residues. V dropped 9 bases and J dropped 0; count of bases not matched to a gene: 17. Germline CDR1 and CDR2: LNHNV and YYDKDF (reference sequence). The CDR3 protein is CATRTFGTERRSGANVLTF. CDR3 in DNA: TGTGCCACTAGAACCTTCGGGACAGAAAGGCGCTCTGGGGCCAACGTCCTGACTTTC.

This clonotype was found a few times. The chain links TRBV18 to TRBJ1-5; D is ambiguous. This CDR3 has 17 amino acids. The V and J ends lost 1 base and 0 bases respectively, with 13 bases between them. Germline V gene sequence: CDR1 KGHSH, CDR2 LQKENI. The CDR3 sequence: CASSPLTRTFSNQPQHF. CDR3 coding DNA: TGTGCCAGCTCACCACTTACTCGAACATTTAGCAATCAGCCCCAGCATTTT.